This T cell receptor beta chain was sequenced for a study of blood T cells in healthy people across ages. The overall study: About one barcoded beta molecule per two T cells was captured by template switching. Whole-study findings and limits: Among long-lived donors, naive CD4+ cells were more numerous and diversity higher than in aged donors.

This clonotype was seen only a few times. The antigen is undetermined. Primed by a sample-barcoded 5' primer and a J-beta primer mix, a second PCR proceeded for roughly 7 to 11 cycles. A template-switch adaptor that had 12 random nucleotides put a tag on each cDNA molecule. TCRdb independently ran MiXCR on the 5' RACE reads; one entry per CDR3 protein. The sample has around 800,000 distinct CDR3 sequences; approximately 24% are singletons. This same sample was also taken into another study, of T cells of mothers and their children. From that report: It was through the M1S primer of the second PCR that sample barcodes and 2-4 random nucleotides were added.

Specimen: blood. This clonotype originated in a boy between 10 and 17 years old in good health.

This CDR3 is CASSSIIRDRAYEQYF. In DNA form, the CDR3 reads TGTGCCAGCAGTTCAATTATCCGGGACAGGGCCTACGAGCAGTACTTC. The chain couples TRBV3-1 to TRBJ2-7; 9 bases match TRBD1. V dropped 6 bases and J dropped 2; count of bases not matched to a gene: 11. In germline, CDR1 is LGHDT, CDR2 YNNKEL (reference sequence). This CDR3 has 16 residues.